A single sample gave rise to the 2 T cell receptor beta chains below, sequenced in a study of blood T cells in healthy people across ages. A sample-barcoded 5' primer and a J-beta primer mix were used in a second PCR of roughly 6 to 11 cycles. TCRdb recomputed calls from the 5' RACE reads with MiXCR, one row per CDR3 protein. The sample yields more than 1,400,000 distinct CDR3 sequences, around 39% seen once. The sequenced material came from blood. Source of these receptors: a woman aged 18-29 years in good health.

This clonotype occurred a few times. CDR3 sequence reads: CASTRVAGGETQYF. The CDR3 DNA follows: TGTGCCAGCACCCGAGTAGCGGGAGGAGAGACCCAGTACTTC. The chain links TRBV7-2 to TRBJ2-5; 10 bases fit TRBD2. CDR3 length: 14 amino acids. J lost 4 bases, V lost 7 bases, and 6 bases had no gene match. Germline CDR1 SGHTA, CDR2 FQGNSA.

As regards this clonotype: Germline is not matched at one junction end, which may reflect a read error. The chain uses TRBV27 and TRBJ2-1, with D unresolved. The germline CDR1 and CDR2 sequences are MNHEY and SMNVEV (reference sequence). This CDR3 has 14 amino acids. CDR3: CASSLSHPYNDQFF. CDR3 nucleotides: TGTGCCAGCAGTCTCAGCCACCCCTACAATGACCAGTTCTTC.